Listed below are T cell receptor beta chains from one sample, sequenced in a study of blood T cell repertoires in COVID-19. This table comes from immunoSEQ multiplex PCR, and its TCRdb copy is limited to in-frame clones, with some not included. The sample has about 72,000 clones, more than 75% seen once. Sequenced: peripheral blood. These receptors were collected from a human donor in a cohort sampled during active COVID-19. The CDR3 runs from the conserved cysteine through the conserved F or W. Each record gives: D gene, V gene, clone size, J gene, CDR3 protein, CDR3 DNA. The D gene is left open where the match is weak. A row's size may be missing; if present it is once, few, many or a size class.

>NA|TRBV6-2/TRBV6-3|NA|TRBJ1-2
CASSPQLYGYTF
TGTGCCAGCAGTCCACAGCTCTATGGCTACACCTTC
>TRBD1|TRBV19|NA|TRBJ1-5
CASSFDRGGNQPQHF
TGTGCCAGTAGTTTTGACAGGGGTGGCAATCAGCCCCAGCATTTT
>NA|TRBV15|few|TRBJ2-7
CATSRDLRGLSYEQYF
TGTGCCACCAGCCGTGATCTGCGGGGGCTCTCCTACGAGCAGTACTTC
>NA|TRBV6-5|NA|TRBJ2-6
CASKTPKSGANVLTF
TGTGCCAGCAAGACTCCGAAATCTGGGGCCAACGTCCTGACTTTC
>TRBD1|TRBV6-4|NA|TRBJ1-4
CASRKTGSDEKLFF
TGTGCCAGCAGGAAGACAGGGAGTGATGAAAAACTGTTTTTT
>NA|TRBV3-1/TRBV3-2|NA|TRBJ2-5
CASSQDAITQYF
TGTGCCAGCAGCCAAGATGCGATTACCCAGTACTTC
>NA|TRBV29-1|NA|TRBJ1-5
CSVSKGGAGQPQHF
TGCAGCGTTTCAAAAGGGGGGGCCGGGCAGCCCCAGCATTTT
>NA|TRBV7-9|NA|TRBJ1-2
CASSLMWQVYTF
TGTGCCAGCAGCTTAATGTGGCAGGTCTACACCTTC
>NA|TRBV29-1|NA|TRBJ2-7
CSVVTAYEQYF
TGCAGCGTTGTCACAGCCTACGAGCAGTACTTC
>NA|TRBV4-1|NA|TRBJ2-6
CASRPPTSSGANVLTF
TGCGCCAGCAGACCACCGACTAGCTCTGGGGCCAACGTCCTGACTTTC
>TRBD2|TRBV19|NA|TRBJ2-7
CASSLRTSGGHAYEQYF
TGTGCCAGTAGTCTACGGACTAGCGGGGGGCACGCCTACGAGCAGTACTTC
>NA|TRBV6-1|NA|TRBJ1-2
CASSEVIWQGNYGYTF
TGTGCCAGCAGTGAAGTGATCTGGCAGGGGAACTATGGCTACACCTTC
>TRBD2|TRBV6-2/TRBV6-3|NA|TRBJ2-5
CASSYLAGGQETQYF
TGTGCCAGCAGTTACTTGGCGGGGGGCCAAGAGACCCAGTACTTC
>NA|TRBV7-9|few|TRBJ1-2
CASSLGGGEHTF
TGTGCCAGCAGCTTAGGTGGGGGGGAACACACCTTC
>NA|TRBV10-2|NA|TRBJ1-1
CASSESAGLNTEAFF
TGCGCCAGCAGTGAGTCGGCAGGTCTGAACACTGAAGCTTTCTTT
>TRBD1|TRBV2|NA|TRBJ1-2
CASSVQGGMDYGYTF
TGTGCCAGCAGTGTACAGGGGGGAATGGACTATGGCTACACCTTC
>TRBD1|TRBV4-3|NA|TRBJ2-1
CASSQQGATYNEQFF
TGCGCCAGCAGCCAGCAGGGGGCTACCTACAATGAGCAGTTCTTC
>TRBD2|TRBV11-2|NA|TRBJ2-1
CASSLMRGVYNEQFF
TGTGCCAGCAGCTTAATGCGGGGGGTGTATAATGAGCAGTTCTTC
>TRBD1|TRBV2|NA|TRBJ2-7
CASTPGTGLPEQYF
TGTGCCAGCACCCCCGGGACAGGACTCCCCGAGCAGTACTTC
>NA|TRBV5-1|NA|TRBJ2-7
CASRAGVSSYEQYF
TGCGCCAGCAGAGCAGGGGTTAGCTCCTACGAGCAGTACTTC
>NA|TRBV2|NA|TRBJ1-2
CASNPVGQGILDGYTF
TGTGCCAGCAATCCGGTAGGGCAGGGGATCTTGGATGGCTACACCTTC
>NA|TRBV6-6|NA|TRBJ2-7
CASSYSREIREQYF
TGTGCCAGCAGTTACTCCCGGGAAATACGGGAGCAGTACTTC
>TRBD1|TRBV5-1|few|TRBJ1-2
CASSLDGTGNYGYTF
TGCGCCAGCAGCTTGGACGGGACAGGGAACTATGGCTACACCTTC
>NA|TRBV7-9|NA|TRBJ2-5
CASSTGGDPRETQYF
TGTGCCAGCAGCACGGGCGGGGACCCTCGAGAGACCCAGTACTTC
>NA|TRBV13|NA|TRBJ2-6
CASSFSSGANVLTF
TGTGCCAGCAGCTTCAGCTCTGGGGCCAACGTCCTGACTTTC
>TRBD1|TRBV30|NA|TRBJ1-5
CAWSRGQGGGPQHF
TGTGCCTGGAGTAGAGGGCAGGGGGGAGGGCCCCAGCATTTT
>NA|TRBV4-1|NA|TRBJ2-5
CASSQRTILPGTQYF
TGCGCCAGCAGCCAAAGGACTATCCTCCCCGGGACCCAGTACTTC
>TRBD2|TRBV13|few|TRBJ2-2
CASSFRGAGELFF
TGTGCCAGCAGCTTTCGGGGGGCCGGGGAGCTGTTTTTT
>TRBD1|TRBV19|NA|TRBJ2-2
CASKNRGVTGELFF
TGTGCCAGTAAAAACAGGGGAGTAACCGGGGAGCTGTTTTTT
>TRBD1|TRBV3-1/TRBV3-2|NA|TRBJ1-3
CASSQGQGYTIYF
TGTGCCAGCAGCCAGGGACAGGGCTACACCATATATTTT
>TRBD1|TRBV9|NA|TRBJ2-1
CASRDSTGTGNRLVYNEQFF
TGTGCCAGCAGGGACTCTACCGGGACAGGGAATAGGTTGGTCTACAATGAGCAGTTCTTC
>TRBD2|TRBV18|NA|TRBJ2-7
CASSPLTTGTSGFSYEQYF
TGTGCCAGCTCACCCTTGACAACTGGGACTAGCGGATTCTCCTACGAGCAGTACTTC
>NA|TRBV30|NA|TRBJ2-7
CAWSKMGAYEQYF
TGTGCCTGGAGTAAGATGGGAGCGTACGAGCAGTACTTC
>NA|TRBV27|NA|TRBJ1-2
CASRASGVTYGYTF
TGTGCCAGCAGAGCTTCAGGGGTTACCTATGGCTACACCTTC
>NA|TRBV6-5|NA|TRBJ1-5
CASTRGGLNQPQHF
TGTGCCAGCACCCGGGGAGGCCTGAATCAGCCCCAGCATTTT
>TRBD1|TRBV11-2|once|TRBJ1-1
CASSSPGQGKVAEAFF
TGTGCCAGCAGCTCCCCGGGACAGGGGAAAGTTGCTGAAGCTTTCTTT
>NA|TRBV12-2|NA|TRBJ1-4
CASRLEFPRVGGSEKLFF
TGTGCAAGTCGCTTAGAGTTCCCGAGGGTGGGGGGTTCAGAAAAACTGTTTTTT
>TRBD1|TRBV15|NA|TRBJ2-6
CATSTAGGSGANVLTF
TGTGCCACCAGCACTGCAGGGGGCTCTGGGGCCAACGTCCTGACTTTC
>TRBD1|TRBV27|NA|TRBJ1-1
CASLRQGAVNTEAFF
TGTGCCAGTCTACGACAGGGGGCAGTGAACACTGAAGCTTTCTTT
>NA|TRBV18|NA|TRBJ1-1
CASSPNGGTEAFF
TGTGCCAGCTCCCCCAACGGGGGCACTGAAGCTTTCTTT
>NA|TRBV3-1/TRBV3-2|once|TRBJ1-2
CASSQAWTGRGFNGYTF
TGTGCCAGCAGCCAAGCCTGGACCGGGAGAGGGTTTAATGGCTACACCTTC
>TRBD1|TRBV6-5|once|TRBJ2-2
CASSSDRSAGELFF
TGTGCCAGCAGTTCGGACAGGTCTGCCGGGGAGCTGTTTTTT
>NA|TRBV11-3|NA|TRBJ2-3
CASSQGGGTDTQYF
TGTGCCAGCAGCCAGGGGGGCGGCACAGATACGCAGTATTTT